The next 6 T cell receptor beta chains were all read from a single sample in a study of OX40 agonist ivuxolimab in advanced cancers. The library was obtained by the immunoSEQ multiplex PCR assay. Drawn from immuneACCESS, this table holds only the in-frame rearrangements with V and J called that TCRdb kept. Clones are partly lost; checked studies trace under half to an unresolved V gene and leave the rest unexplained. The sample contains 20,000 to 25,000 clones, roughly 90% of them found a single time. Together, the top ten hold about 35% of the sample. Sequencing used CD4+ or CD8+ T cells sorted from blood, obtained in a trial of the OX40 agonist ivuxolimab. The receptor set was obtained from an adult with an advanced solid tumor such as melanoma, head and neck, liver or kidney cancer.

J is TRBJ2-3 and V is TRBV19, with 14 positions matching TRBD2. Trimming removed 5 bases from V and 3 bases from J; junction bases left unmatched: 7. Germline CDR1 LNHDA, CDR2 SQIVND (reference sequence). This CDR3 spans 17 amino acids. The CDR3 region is CASSPGLAGGLTDTQYF. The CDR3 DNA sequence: TGTGCCAGTAGTCCCGGACTAGCGGGAGGTTTGACAGATACGCAGTATTTT.

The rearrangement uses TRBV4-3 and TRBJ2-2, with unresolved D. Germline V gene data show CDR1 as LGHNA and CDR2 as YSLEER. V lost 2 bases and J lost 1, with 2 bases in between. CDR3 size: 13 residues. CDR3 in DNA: TGCGCCAGCAGCCAACGGAACACCGGGGAGCTGTTTTTT. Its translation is CASSQRNTGELFF.

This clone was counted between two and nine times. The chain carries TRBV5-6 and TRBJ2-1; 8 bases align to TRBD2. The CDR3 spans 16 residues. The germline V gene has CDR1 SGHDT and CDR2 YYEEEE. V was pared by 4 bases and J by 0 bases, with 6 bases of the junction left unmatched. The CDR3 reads CASSAASGLSYNEQFF. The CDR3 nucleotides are TGTGCCAGCAGCGCCGCTAGCGGGCTCTCCTACAATGAGCAGTTCTTC.

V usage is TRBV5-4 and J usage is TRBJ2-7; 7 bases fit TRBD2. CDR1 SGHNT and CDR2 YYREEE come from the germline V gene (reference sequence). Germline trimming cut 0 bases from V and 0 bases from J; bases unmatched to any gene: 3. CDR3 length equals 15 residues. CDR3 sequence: CASSLGGGSSYEQYF. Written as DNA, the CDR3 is TGTGCCAGCAGCTTGGGTGGCGGGAGCTCCTACGAGCAGTACTTC.

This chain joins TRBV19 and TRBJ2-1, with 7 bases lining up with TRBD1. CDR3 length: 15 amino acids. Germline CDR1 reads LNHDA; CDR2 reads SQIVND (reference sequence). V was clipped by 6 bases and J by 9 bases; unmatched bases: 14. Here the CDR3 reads CASRVLTGRFGEQFF. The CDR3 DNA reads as TGTGCCAGTAGAGTTTTGACAGGGCGGTTCGGTGAGCAGTTCTTC.

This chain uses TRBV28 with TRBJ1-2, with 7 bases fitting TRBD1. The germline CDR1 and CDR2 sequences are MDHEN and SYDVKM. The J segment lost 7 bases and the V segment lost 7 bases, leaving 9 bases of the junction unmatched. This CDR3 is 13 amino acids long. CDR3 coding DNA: TGTGCCAGCATTCCGAGGGGGCTGAGTGGCTACACCTTC. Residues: CASIPRGLSGYTF.